These 2 T cell receptor beta chains came from one sample sequenced in a study of blood T cell repertoires in COVID-19. Method: immunoSEQ multiplex PCR; TCRdb's copy keeps in-frame clones and lacks some. The data show fewer than 120,000 clones, 75% to 85% seen once. The sample was peripheral blood. The receptors originated from a woman in her sixties or seventies with acute or convalescent COVID-19.

The chain joins TRBV6-1 to TRBJ1-6; tentatively, D is TRBD1 (6 bases). The CDR3 runs 15 residues. V lost 1 base and J 8 bases, leaving 12 bases between the germline ends. Germline V gene sequence: CDR1 MNHNS, CDR2 SASEGT. The CDR3 spells CASSEVGHGDSPLHF. The CDR3 DNA reads TGTGCCAGCAGTGAAGTGGGACACGGCGATTCACCCCTCCACTTT.

The chain has TRBV28 and TRBJ2-2, with TRBD2 matching 11 bases. From germline, CDR1 is MDHEN and CDR2 SYDVKM. The junction had 6 bases not matched to a gene; V was cut back by 6 bases and J by 6 bases. The CDR3 contains 15 residues. The CDR3 region has the DNA TGTGCCAGCAGCAACGTAGCGGGGGGGCCCGGGGAGCTGTTTTTT. Protein: CASSNVAGGPGELFF.